The source of this T cell receptor beta chain is a study of spatial heterogeneity in lung cancer. This clonotype was recorded many times. Its matching antigen is unknown. Sample time point: sample taken at primary tumor resection. Frozen PBMC, nontumor lung or tumor provided whole RNA, which was sequenced unsorted. Notes on the study in general: Intratumoral expanded alpha and beta TCR counts were found to track tumor mutation counts. Among tumor T cells, estimated coverage was about 7% for alpha chains and over 12% for beta chains.

With V trimmed by 4 bases and J by 5 bases, 11 bases remained unmatched. Germline V gives CDR1 SQVTM, CDR2 ANQGSEA. This CDR3 spans 14 amino acids. Unique molecular identifiers, one per molecule, were present on every TCR cDNA molecule. MiXCR was run by TCRdb on the 5' RACE reads, yielding one entry per CDR3 protein. Among approximately 7,000 distinct CDR3 sequences listed, 3% to 4% were seen once. This sequence originates from a male donor with early-stage non-small cell lung cancer. The sequenced sample was lung tumor tissue, obtained at surgery. The rearrangement uses TRBV29-1 and TRBJ2-7; TRBD1 aligns across 7 bases. The CDR3 bases are TGCAGCGTTGGCCTCGACAGGGTACCACACGAGCAGTACTTC. This codes for CSVGLDRVPHEQYF.